This T cell receptor beta chain was documented in a study of shared clonotypes between healthy human individuals. CDR3 length: 15 residues. Per the germline V gene, CDR1 is MDHEN and CDR2 is SYDVKM. Clones were read by immunoSEQ multiplex PCR, and TCRdb kept only the in-frame ones, dropping some. The repertoire holds millions of clones, with around 93% as singletons. In the naive CD8 group, cells lacked CD45RO and were positively selected for CCR7, so terminally differentiated effector memory CD45RA+ cells were left out. Sequenced input: naive CD8+ T cells from PBMCs. V and J are TRBV28 and TRBJ2-5; 8 bases agree with TRBD1. The J call could be wrong; TRBJ2-7 is a better fit for the DNA end. The TCR was taken from a man between 18 and 29 years old in good health. Some clones in this sample may be carry-over from other donors' samples. DNA for the CDR3: TGTGCCAGCAGTTTCCAGGGGGCGAGGGCCTACGAGCAGTACTTC. Protein product: CASSFQGARAYEQYF.